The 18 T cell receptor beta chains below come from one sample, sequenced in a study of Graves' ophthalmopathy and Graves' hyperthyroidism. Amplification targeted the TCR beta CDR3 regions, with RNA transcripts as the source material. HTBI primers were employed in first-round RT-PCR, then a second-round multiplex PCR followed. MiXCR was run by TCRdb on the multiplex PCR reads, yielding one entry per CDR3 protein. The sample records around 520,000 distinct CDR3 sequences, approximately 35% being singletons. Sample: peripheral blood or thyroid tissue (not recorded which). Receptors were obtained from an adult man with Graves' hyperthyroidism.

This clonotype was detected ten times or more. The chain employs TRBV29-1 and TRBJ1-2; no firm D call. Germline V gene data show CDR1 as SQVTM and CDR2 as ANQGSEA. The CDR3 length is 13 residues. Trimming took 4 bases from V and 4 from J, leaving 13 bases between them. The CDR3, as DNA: TGCAGCGTTGTCAGGAGCGAACGCTATGGCTACACCTTC. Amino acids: CSVVRSERYGYTF. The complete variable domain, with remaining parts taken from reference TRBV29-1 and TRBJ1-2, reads SAVISQKPSRDICQRGTSLTIQCQVDSQVTMMFWYRQQPGQSLTLIATANQGSEATYESGFVIDKFPISRPNLTFSTLTVSNMSPEDSSIYLCSVVRSERYGYTFGSGTRLTVV.

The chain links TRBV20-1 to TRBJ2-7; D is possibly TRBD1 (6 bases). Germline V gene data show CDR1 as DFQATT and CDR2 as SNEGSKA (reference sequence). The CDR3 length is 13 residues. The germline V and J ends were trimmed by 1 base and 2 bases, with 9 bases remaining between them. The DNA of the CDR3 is TGCAGTGCTAGAGTGGACAGCCCCTACGAGCAGTACTTC. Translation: CSARVDSPYEQYF.

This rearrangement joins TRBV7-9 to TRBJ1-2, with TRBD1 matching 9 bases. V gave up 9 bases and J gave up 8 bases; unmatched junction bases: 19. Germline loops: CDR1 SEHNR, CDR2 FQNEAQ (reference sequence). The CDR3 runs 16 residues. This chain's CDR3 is CASSTSTGGTTGGYTF. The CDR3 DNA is TGTGCCAGTAGTACCTCAACAGGGGGCACCACGGGAGGCTACACCTTC.

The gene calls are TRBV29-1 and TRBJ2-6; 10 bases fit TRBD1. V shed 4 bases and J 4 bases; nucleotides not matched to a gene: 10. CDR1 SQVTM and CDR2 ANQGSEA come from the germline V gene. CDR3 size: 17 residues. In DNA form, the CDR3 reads TGCAGCGTTGGGCCGGGACAGGGGAGCTCAGGGGCCAACGTCCTGACTTTC. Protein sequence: CSVGPGQGSSGANVLTF.

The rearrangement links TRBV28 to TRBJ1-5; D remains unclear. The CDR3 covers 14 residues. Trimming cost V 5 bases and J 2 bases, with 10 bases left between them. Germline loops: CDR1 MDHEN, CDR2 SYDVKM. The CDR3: CASSRTERNQPQHF. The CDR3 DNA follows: TGTGCCAGCAGTCGGACGGAGCGCAATCAGCCCCAGCATTTT.

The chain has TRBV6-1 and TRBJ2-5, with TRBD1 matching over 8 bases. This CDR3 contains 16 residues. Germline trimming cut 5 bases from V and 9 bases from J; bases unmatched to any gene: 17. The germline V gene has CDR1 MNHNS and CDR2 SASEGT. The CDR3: CASSPADRVNDQPQYF. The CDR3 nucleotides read TGTGCCAGCAGTCCGGCGGACAGGGTAAACGATCAGCCCCAGTACTTC.

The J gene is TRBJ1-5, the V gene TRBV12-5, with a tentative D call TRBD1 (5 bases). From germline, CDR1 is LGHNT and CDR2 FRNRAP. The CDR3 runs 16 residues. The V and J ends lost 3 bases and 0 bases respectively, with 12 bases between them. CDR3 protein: CASGFEGDYSNQPQHF. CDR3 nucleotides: TGTGCTAGTGGTTTCGAAGGGGACTATAGCAATCAGCCCCAGCATTTT.

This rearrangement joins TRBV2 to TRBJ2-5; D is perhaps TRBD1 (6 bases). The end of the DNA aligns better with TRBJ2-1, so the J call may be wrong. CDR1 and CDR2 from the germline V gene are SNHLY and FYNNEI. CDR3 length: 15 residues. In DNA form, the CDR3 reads TGTGCCACCAGCCACCCCGGGACAAAGTTGGATGAGCAGTTCTTC. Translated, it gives CATSHPGTKLDEQFF.

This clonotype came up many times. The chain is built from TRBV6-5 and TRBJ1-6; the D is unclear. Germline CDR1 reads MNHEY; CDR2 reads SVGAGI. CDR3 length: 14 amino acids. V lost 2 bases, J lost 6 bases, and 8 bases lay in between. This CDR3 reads CASSYGVGNSPLHF. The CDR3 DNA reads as TGTGCCAGCAGTTACGGGGTTGGTAATTCACCCCTCCACTTT.

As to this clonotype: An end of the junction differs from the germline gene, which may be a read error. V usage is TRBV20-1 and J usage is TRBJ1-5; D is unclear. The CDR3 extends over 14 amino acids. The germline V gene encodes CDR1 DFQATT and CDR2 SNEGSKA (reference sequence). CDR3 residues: CSARGAGSDQPQHF. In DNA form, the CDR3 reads TGCAGTGCTAGAGGGGCAGGTAGCGATCAGCCCCAGCATTTT.

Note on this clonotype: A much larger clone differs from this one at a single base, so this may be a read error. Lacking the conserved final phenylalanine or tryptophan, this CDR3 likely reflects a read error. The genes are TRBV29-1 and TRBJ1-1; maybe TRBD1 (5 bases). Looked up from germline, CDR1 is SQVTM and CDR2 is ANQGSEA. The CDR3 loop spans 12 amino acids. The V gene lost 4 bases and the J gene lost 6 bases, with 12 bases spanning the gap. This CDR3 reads CSVGSGNSEAFL. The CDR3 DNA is TGCAGCGTTGGGTCAGGGAATTCTGAAGCTTTCCTT.

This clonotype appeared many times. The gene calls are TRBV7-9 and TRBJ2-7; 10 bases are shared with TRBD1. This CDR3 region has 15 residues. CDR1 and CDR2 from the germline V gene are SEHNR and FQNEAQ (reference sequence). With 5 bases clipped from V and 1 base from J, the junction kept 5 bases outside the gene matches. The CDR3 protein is CASSRSDRGSYEQYF. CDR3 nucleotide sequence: TGTGCCAGCAGCAGATCGGACAGGGGGTCCTACGAGCAGTACTTC.

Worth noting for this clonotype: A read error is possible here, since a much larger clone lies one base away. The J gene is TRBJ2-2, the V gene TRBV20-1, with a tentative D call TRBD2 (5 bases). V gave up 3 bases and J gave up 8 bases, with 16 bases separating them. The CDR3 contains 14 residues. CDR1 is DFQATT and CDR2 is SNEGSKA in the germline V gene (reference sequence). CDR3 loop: CSARRVNKEGELFF. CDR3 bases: TGCAGTGCTAGGAGGGTGAACAAGGAAGGGGAGCTGTTTTTT.

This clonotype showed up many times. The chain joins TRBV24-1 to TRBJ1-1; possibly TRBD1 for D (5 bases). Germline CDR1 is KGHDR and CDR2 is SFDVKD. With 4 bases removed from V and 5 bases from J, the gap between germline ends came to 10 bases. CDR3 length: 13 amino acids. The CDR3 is CATSEAGGTEAFF. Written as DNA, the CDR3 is TGTGCCACCAGTGAAGCCGGGGGGACTGAAGCTTTCTTT.

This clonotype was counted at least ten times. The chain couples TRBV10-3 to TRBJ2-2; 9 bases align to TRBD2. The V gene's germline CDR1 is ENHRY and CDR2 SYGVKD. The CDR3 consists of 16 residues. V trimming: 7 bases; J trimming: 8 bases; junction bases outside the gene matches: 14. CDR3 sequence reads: CAITRQAGGEGGELFF. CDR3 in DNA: TGTGCCATCACCCGACAAGCGGGGGGCGAAGGAGGGGAGCTGTTTTTT.

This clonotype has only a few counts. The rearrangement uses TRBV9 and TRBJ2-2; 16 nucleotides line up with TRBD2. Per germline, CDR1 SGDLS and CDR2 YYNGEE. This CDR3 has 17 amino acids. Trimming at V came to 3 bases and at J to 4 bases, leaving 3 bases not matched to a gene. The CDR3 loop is CASSGGLAGGPTGELFF. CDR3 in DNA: TGTGCCAGCAGCGGGGGACTAGCGGGAGGGCCCACCGGGGAGCTGTTTTTT.

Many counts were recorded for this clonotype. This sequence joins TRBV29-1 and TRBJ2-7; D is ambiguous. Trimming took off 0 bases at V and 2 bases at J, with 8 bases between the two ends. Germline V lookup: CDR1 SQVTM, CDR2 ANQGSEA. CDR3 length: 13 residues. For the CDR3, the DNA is TGCAGCGTTGAAGAGGTACCAACCTACGAGCAGTACTTC. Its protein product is CSVEEVPTYEQYF.

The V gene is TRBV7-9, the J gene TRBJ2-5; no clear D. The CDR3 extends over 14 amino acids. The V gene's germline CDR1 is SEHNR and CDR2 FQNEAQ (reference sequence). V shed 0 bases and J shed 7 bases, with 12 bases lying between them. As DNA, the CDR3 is TGTGCCAGCAGCTTAGCTTCATCGATCGTGACCCAGTACTTC. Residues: CASSLASSIVTQYF.